Presented here are 16 T cell receptor beta chains from one specimen sequenced in a study of blood T cells in healthy people across ages. PCR was performed a second time for about 7 to 12 cycles using a sample-barcoded 5' primer and a J-beta primer mix. TCRdb fed the 5' RACE reads into MiXCR, producing one record per CDR3 protein. This table has 700,000 or so distinct CDR3 sequences, about a fifth appearing once. The sequencing input was blood. The receptors originated from a man aged 65 to 79 in good health.

This clonotype showed up many times. The chain employs TRBV10-3 and TRBJ2-3; D ambiguous. The V and J ends lost 2 bases and 2 bases respectively, with 17 bases between them. The CDR3 has 17 amino acids. Germline V gene lookup returns CDR1 ENHRY and CDR2 SYGVKD. CDR3 sequence reads: CAISEIVDGASTDTQYF. DNA of the CDR3: TGTGCCATCAGTGAGATCGTAGACGGTGCATCCACAGATACGCAGTATTTT.

This clonotype was counted only a few times. V is TRBV27 and J is TRBJ1-2; D uncertain. CDR1 and CDR2 (germline): MNHEY, SMNVEV (reference sequence). CDR3 length: 13 amino acids. Between the trimmed V and J ends, which lost 2 bases and 12 bases, there was a span of 16 bases. Written as DNA, the CDR3 is TGTGCCAGCAGTTTAGGAGTAGGGAGGCGAAACACCTTC. This translates into CASSLGVGRRNTF.

V usage is TRBV5-1 and J usage is TRBJ1-4; D is ambiguous. This CDR3 comprises 13 residues. Trimming left V 0 bases short and J 8 bases short, with 8 bases between. In germline, CDR1 is SGHRS, CDR2 YFSETQ. CDR3: CASSLAPGEKLFF. CDR3 coding DNA: TGCGCCAGCAGCTTGGCTCCGGGGGAAAAACTGTTTTTT.

The gene calls are TRBV28 and TRBJ1-5; perhaps TRBD1 as D (5 bases). V was trimmed by 6 bases and J by 2 bases, leaving 14 bases between them. Looked up from germline, CDR1 is MDHEN and CDR2 is SYDVKM. This CDR3 contains 15 residues. The CDR3 sequence: CASRPEGNGNQPQHF. In DNA form, the CDR3 reads TGTGCCAGCAGACCGGAGGGGAATGGCAATCAGCCCCAGCATTTT.

Only a few counts were recorded for this clonotype. The rearrangement links TRBV13 to TRBJ2-7; possibly TRBD1 for D (5 bases). The V end lost 3 bases, the J end lost 9 bases, and 15 bases lay between the germline ends. Germline V lookup: CDR1 PRHDT, CDR2 FYEKMQ (reference sequence). The CDR3 has 13 residues. DNA for the CDR3: TGTGCCAGCAGCTTGGGGCAGGCCTCATGGCAGTACTTC. Its translation is CASSLGQASWQYF.

The genes are TRBV7-2 and TRBJ2-2; no clear D gene. V lost 8 bases and J 8 bases, leaving 9 bases between the germline ends. Germline CDR1 and CDR2: SGHTA and FQGNSA. The CDR3 spans 11 residues. CDR3 loop: CASVAKGELFF. The DNA for the CDR3 is TGTGCCAGCGTGGCGAAGGGGGAGCTGTTTTTT.

This clonotype was counted a few times. V gene TRBV27 combines with J gene TRBJ2-1; TRBD1 might be the D (6 bases). Between the trimmed V and J ends, which lost 3 bases and 10 bases, there was a span of 16 bases. The V gene's germline CDR1 is MNHEY and CDR2 SMNVEV (reference sequence). The CDR3 has 14 residues. The CDR3 loop is CASSFTGSALEQFF. In DNA, the CDR3 is TGTGCCAGCAGTTTCACAGGGTCAGCTTTAGAGCAGTTCTTC.

This clonotype was detected a few times. This sequence joins TRBV7-9 and TRBJ2-5; D is unclear. Trimming took off 6 bases at V and 2 bases at J, with 13 bases between the two ends. This CDR3 region has 14 residues. Looked up from germline, CDR1 is SEHNR and CDR2 is FQNEAQ (reference sequence). Written as DNA, the CDR3 is TGTGCCAGCAGTTACCGGGCCCAGCAAGAGACCCAGTACTTC. Translation gives CASSYRAQQETQYF.

The chain is built from TRBV5-1 and TRBJ2-1; D is possibly TRBD1 (5 bases). Trimming pared 4 bases from V and 0 bases from J, leaving 14 bases between. CDR3 size: 16 residues. Germline CDR1 reads SGHRS; CDR2 reads YFSETQ. The CDR3 DNA reads TGCGCCAGCAGCGGCGCCGGCAGGGCCTCCTACAATGAGCAGTTCTTC. Protein product: CASSGAGRASYNEQFF.

This clonotype was detected a few times. V and J are TRBV3-1 and TRBJ2-5; D gene ambiguous. Trimming shortened V by 3 bases and J by 3 bases, and 14 bases separated the two germline ends. Germline assignment: CDR1 LGHDT and CDR2 YNNKEL (reference sequence). The CDR3 sequence is 15 residues long. In DNA form, the CDR3 reads TGTGCCAGCAGCCAGGGCCTTTACGCTGAAGAGACCCAGTACTTC. Its translation is CASSQGLYAEETQYF.

This clonotype has only a few counts. The chain recombines TRBV9 with TRBJ2-3; D may match TRBD1 or TRBD2 (5 bases each). The CDR3 has 14 residues. Germline-derived CDR1 and CDR2 are SGDLS and YYNGEE. V was clipped by 2 bases and J by 2 bases, with 9 bases between them. The CDR3 coding sequence is TGTGCCAGCAGCGTCCGGGACCACACAGATACGCAGTATTTT. Translating it yields CASSVRDHTDTQYF. Combining the CDR3 with reference TRBV9 and TRBJ2-3 gives the whole variable domain DSGVTQTPKHLITATGQRVTLRCSPRSGDLSVYWYQQSLDQGLQFLIQYYNGEERAKGNILERFSAQQFPDLHSELNLSSLELGDSALYFCASSVRDHTDTQYFGPGTRLTVL.

The V gene is TRBV20-1, the J gene TRBJ1-1; D is ambiguous. The CDR3 extends over 13 amino acids. Trimming removed 2 bases at V and 9 bases at J, with 16 bases between. Germline assignment: CDR1 DFQATT and CDR2 SNEGSKA (reference sequence). CDR3 coding DNA: TGCAGTGCTAGATCATCCCGGGAAACAAAAGCTTTCTTT. It codes for CSARSSRETKAFF.

This sequence joins TRBV5-5 and TRBJ2-5; the D gene is possibly TRBD2 (5 bases). CDR3 length: 15 residues. Trimming took 0 bases from V and 5 from J, leaving 14 bases between them. Germline values: CDR1 SGHKS, CDR2 YYEKEE (reference sequence). The CDR3 nucleotides read TGTGCCAGCAGCTTGGAAGGACGTACGGGGGAGACCCAGTACTTC. Translated, it gives CASSLEGRTGETQYF.

The chain joins TRBV12-3 or TRBV12-4 to TRBJ2-2; D tentatively fits TRBD1 or TRBD2 (5 bases each). V was cut by 6 bases and J by 6 bases, with 17 bases left in between. The CDR3 loop spans 15 amino acids. The DNA of the CDR3 is TGTGCCAGCAGCCCACTGACGGGGCGTCCCGGGGAGCTGTTTTTT. Translating it yields CASSPLTGRPGELFF.

Only a few counts were recorded for this clonotype. This chain joins TRBV4-3 and TRBJ2-1; D ambiguous. This CDR3 has 15 residues. Germline V gives CDR1 LGHNA, CDR2 YSLEER. Trimming took off 3 bases at V and 6 bases at J, with 15 bases between the two ends. The CDR3 region is CASSHIHLVVNEQFF. The CDR3 coding sequence is TGCGCCAGCAGCCATATACACCTCGTAGTCAATGAGCAGTTCTTC.

This CDR3 reads CASSLSRDVYIQYF. The CDR3 DNA is TGTGCCAGCAGCTTATCCCGGGACGTATACATTCAGTACTTC. The chain couples TRBV11-2 to TRBJ2-4; D possibly uses TRBD1 or TRBD2 (5 bases each). The V and J ends lost 2 bases and 8 bases respectively, with 13 bases between them. Germline V gene sequence: CDR1 SGHAT, CDR2 FQNNGV. The CDR3 sequence is 14 residues long.